Reported below is one T cell receptor beta chain. Generated by immunoSEQ multiplex PCR, the TCRdb table keeps only in-frame clones and is missing some. The sample lists some 210,000 clones; 80% to 95% were seen once. This sample was included in a study of blood T cell repertoires in COVID-19. Whole-study context: T cells, B-cell-depleted T cells, or PBMCs provided the cDNA or gDNA that served as material.

Germline V CDR1 and CDR2: SGHRS, YFSETQ. There are 14 residues in the CDR3. Between the trimmed V and J ends, which lost 0 bases and 9 bases, there was a span of 16 bases. Sequencing was performed on peripheral blood. The chain links TRBV5-1 to TRBJ2-7, with D perhaps TRBD2 (5 bases). The receptor was isolated from a man between 60 and 75 years old with COVID-19, enrolled during active disease. The CDR3 spells CASSLDIGLEGQYF. The DNA for the CDR3 is TGCGCCAGCAGCTTGGATATAGGGCTTGAGGGGCAGTACTTC.